The rows below give T cell receptor beta chains drawn from one sample of a study of chemoradiotherapy in HPV16-positive cancers. Only in-frame clones appear in the TCRdb table, and some are missing; sequencing was by immunoSEQ multiplex PCR. The table includes 15,000 or so clones, around 90% detected once. The sequencing here drew on blood, taken from a patient who underwent chemoradiotherapy. These receptors were taken from a human donor with HPV-associated anogenital cancer. Each CDR3 is given without its conserved first and last residue.

V	CDR3
TRBV27	ASSKRGTEAF
TRBV5-1	ASSLERGSHNEQF
TRBV7-9	ASSFGTSGWDDYEQY
TRBV28	ASSLSRLPRTGELF
TRBV2	ASNRDYLATNEKLF
TRBV27	ASSLYRGMSTEAF
TRBV9	ASSDNRDAEAF
TRBV28	ASSSPRGQNYGYT
TRBV28	ASSDLFGPLH
TRBV2	ASMVRETQY